Here is one TCR beta chain with its context. This entry comes from a study of blood T cell repertoires in COVID-19. Those who participated ranged in age from roughly 18 to 90 years and resided in 24 US areas. TCRdb's table, derived via immunoSEQ multiplex PCR, lists solely in-frame clones and lacks some. The sample includes roughly 190,000 clones, roughly 82% of them seen just once. Input material: PBMCs or T cells enriched from blood (not recorded which). The TCR comes from a man in his forties or fifties who had recovered from COVID-19.

The CDR3 is CASSLAARTGSGNTIYF. DNA for the CDR3: TGCGCCAGCAGCTTGGCCGCAAGAACCGGGTCTGGAAACACCATATATTTT. The J gene is TRBJ1-3, the V gene TRBV5-1, with D uncertain. V lost 0 bases and J lost 1, with 14 bases in between. The CDR3 covers 17 residues. CDR1 is SGHRS and CDR2 is YFSETQ in the germline V gene.